Shown below are 26 T cell receptor beta chains from a single sample sequenced in a study of Ad26.COV2.S vaccination and SARS-CoV-2 variants. TCRdb's copy holds only in-frame clones and misses some; the assay was immunoSEQ multiplex PCR. Of some 350,000 clones listed, roughly nine tenths were seen once; the top ten hold about 3.9%. Specimen: peripheral blood, collected after recovery from COVID-19. Receptor source: a human donor who had recovered from COVID-19.

This chain links TRBV19 with TRBJ1-1; TRBD1 is a possible D gene (6 bases). Looked up from germline, CDR1 is LNHDA and CDR2 is SQIVND (reference sequence). V was clipped by 6 bases and J by 0 bases, with 14 bases between them. The CDR3 has 15 residues. The CDR3 loop reads CASRTYNRVNTEAFF. The CDR3 DNA reads TGTGCCAGTAGAACCTACAACAGGGTGAACACTGAAGCTTTCTTT.

V usage is TRBV19 and J usage is TRBJ1-1, with TRBD1 matching over 7 bases. There are 15 residues in the CDR3. V was clipped by 2 bases and J by 7 bases; unmatched bases: 10. Germline CDR1 and CDR2: LNHDA and SQIVND (reference sequence). Here the CDR3 DNA reads TGTGCCAGTAGTATATTGCCTACAACAGGGGATGAAGCTTTCTTT. It specifies CASSILPTTGDEAFF.

In this sample, this clone turned up a few times. The rearrangement links TRBV6-5 to TRBJ1-2; 8 bases agree with TRBD1. The CDR3 has 12 residues. The J segment lost 11 bases and the V segment lost 2 bases, leaving 4 bases of the junction unmatched. From germline, CDR1 is MNHEY and CDR2 SVGAGI. CDR3 protein: CASSYRTGPYTF. Here the CDR3 DNA reads TGTGCCAGCAGTTACCGGACAGGGCCGTACACCTTC.

The CDR3 spells CASSLGPGQGARGYTF. The CDR3 DNA sequence: TGCGCCAGCAGCTTGGGTCCGGGACAGGGGGCTCGAGGCTACACCTTC. The chain couples TRBV5-1 to TRBJ1-2; TRBD1 agrees at 12 bases. Germline loops: CDR1 SGHRS, CDR2 YFSETQ. V was clipped by 0 bases and J by 8 bases; unmatched bases: 8. This CDR3 has 16 amino acids. Combining the CDR3 with reference TRBV5-1 and TRBJ1-2 gives the whole variable domain KAGVTQTPRYLIKTRGQQVTLSCSPISGHRSVSWYQQTPGQGLQFLFEYFSETQRNKGNFPGRFSGRQFSNSRSEMNVSTLELGDSALYLCASSLGPGQGARGYTFGSGTRLTVV.

The chain links TRBV27 to TRBJ2-1, with D possibly matching TRBD2 (5 bases). V was trimmed by 9 bases and J by 6 bases, leaving 18 bases between them. In germline, CDR1 is MNHEY, CDR2 SMNVEV (reference sequence). This CDR3 spans 14 amino acids. CDR3 protein: CASSPGSAINEQFF. The DNA of the CDR3 is TGTGCCAGTAGTCCGGGATCTGCAATCAATGAGCAGTTCTTC.

The gene calls are TRBV3-1 (or the pseudogene TRBV3-2) and TRBJ2-7, with a tentative D call TRBD2 (6 bases). Germline CDR1 is LGHDT and CDR2 is YNNKEL (reference sequence). CDR3 length equals 13 residues. Trimming took off 5 bases at V and 3 bases at J, with 11 bases between the two ends. CDR3 sequence (DNA): TGTGCCAGCAGCGGGGGGTTCGACTACGAGCAGTACTTC. Translated, it gives CASSGGFDYEQYF.

The chain's CDR3 is CASSASGLQITDTQYF. The CDR3 DNA reads as TGTGCCAGCAGCGCCTCGGGACTACAAATCACAGATACGCAGTATTTT. The rearrangement uses TRBV5-4 and TRBJ2-3, with 7 nucleotides matching TRBD2. The ends lost 4 bases at V and 2 bases at J; junction bases unmatched: 10. Per germline, CDR1 SGHNT and CDR2 YYREEE (reference sequence). The CDR3 is 16 residues long.

This sequence joins TRBV19 and TRBJ1-5; the D is unclear. Germline assignment: CDR1 LNHDA and CDR2 SQIVND (reference sequence). The CDR3 is 14 residues long. The ends were cut back, 5 bases at V and 0 bases at J, with 8 bases in the middle. This chain's CDR3 is CASSRGYSNQPQHF. In nucleotides, the CDR3 is TGTGCCAGTAGTCGGGGTTATAGCAATCAGCCCCAGCATTTT.

The chain recombines TRBV5-8 with TRBJ2-5; 12 bases match TRBD2. The V segment lost 1 base and the J segment 4 bases; nucleotides outside the gene matches: 2. Germline values: CDR1 SGHTS, CDR2 YDEGEE. The length of the CDR3 is 15 residues. The CDR3 reads CASSLLAGGRETQYF. CDR3 sequence (DNA): TGTGCCAGCAGCTTGCTAGCGGGGGGGCGAGAGACCCAGTACTTC.

As DNA, the CDR3 is TGTGCCAGCAGCCAAGCCAGTCCGGGGGACACTGAAGCTTTCTTT. Translation gives CASSQASPGDTEAFF. This chain uses TRBV3-1 (or the pseudogene TRBV3-2) with TRBJ1-1; a weak D match, TRBD1 (5 bases). Germline CDR1 reads LGHDT; CDR2 reads YNNKEL (reference sequence). V was clipped by 1 base and J by 3 bases, with 12 bases between them. The CDR3 is 15 residues long.

About this clone: The same CDR3 arises from other DNA sequences in this sample as well. The genes are TRBV10-3 and TRBJ1-1; D unclear. CDR1 is ENHRY and CDR2 is SYGVKD in the germline V gene. CDR3 length: 13 amino acids. Deletions cut 10 bases from V and 4 bases from J, with 16 bases between. The CDR3 DNA reads TGTGCCAGCGACAAGGGCGAAGGCACTGAAGCTTTCTTT. Its translation is CASDKGEGTEAFF.

The chain uses TRBV15 and TRBJ2-3; 8 bases line up with TRBD2. With 1 base clipped from V and 5 bases from J, the junction kept 8 bases outside the gene matches. Germline-derived CDR1 and CDR2 are LNHNV and YYDKDF (reference sequence). The CDR3 consists of 16 residues. As DNA, the CDR3 is TGTGCCACCAGCAGAGCGACCTCCGGGGGGGTAGATACGCAGTATTTT. Its translation: CATSRATSGGVDTQYF.

CDR3: CASSLTRGYNEQYF. The CDR3 nucleotides read TGTGCCAGCAGCTTGACGAGGGGATACAACGAGCAGTACTTC. This chain connects TRBV5-5 to TRBJ2-7; possibly TRBD1 or TRBD2 for D (5 bases each). Germline V gene data show CDR1 as SGHKS and CDR2 as YYEKEE (reference sequence). Trimming cost V 1 base and J 5 bases, with 13 bases left between them. This CDR3 is 14 amino acids long.

This clone was seen only once. This sequence joins TRBV14 and TRBJ1-2; D possibly corresponds to TRBD1 (5 bases). The CDR3 has 14 residues. V was pared by 1 base and J by 7 bases, with 13 bases between. CDR1 is SGHDN, CDR2 FVKESK, per germline. The CDR3 here is CASSQVNWGRGYTF. The CDR3 bases are TGTGCCAGCAGCCAAGTAAATTGGGGCCGTGGCTACACCTTC.

This clone was found once. The V gene is TRBV4-3, the J gene TRBJ2-2; 10 nucleotides line up with TRBD1. The CDR3 is 16 amino acids. Germline V gives CDR1 LGHNA, CDR2 YSLEER. After removal of 4 bases from V and 7 bases from J, the junction contained 9 bases not matched to a gene. The CDR3 DNA reads TGCGCCAGCAGCCCAGGACAGGGGGAGGGAATCGGGGAGCTGTTTTTT. It translates to CASSPGQGEGIGELFF.

This CDR3 is CASSMDQPQHF. The CDR3 nucleotides are TGTGCCAGCAGCATGGATCAGCCCCAGCATTTT. The V gene is TRBV7-9, the J gene TRBJ1-5; D not certain. Germline CDR1 is SEHNR and CDR2 is FQNEAQ (reference sequence). The CDR3 contains 11 residues. V was pared by 5 bases and J by 5 bases, with 4 bases between. The variable domain in full, completed from reference TRBV7-9 and TRBJ1-5, reads DTGVSQNPRHKITKRGQNVTFRCDPISEHNRLYWYRQTLGQGPEFLTYFQNEAQLEKSRLLSDRFSAERPKGSFSTLEIQRTEQGDSAMYLCASSMDQPQHFGDGTRLSIL.

The V gene is TRBV27, the J gene TRBJ1-1; TRBD1 aligns across 10 bases. Germline lookup yields CDR1 MNHEY and CDR2 SMNVEV (reference sequence). With V trimmed by 6 bases and J by 10 bases, 11 bases remained unmatched. This CDR3 is built from 14 residues. The CDR3 here is CASSPFDRGRAAFF. CDR3 nucleotides: TGTGCCAGCAGCCCATTTGACAGGGGGCGAGCAGCTTTCTTT.

The chain carries TRBV3-1 (or the pseudogene TRBV3-2) and TRBJ2-3, with TRBD2 identical over 13 bases. V lost 3 bases to trimming and J lost 6 bases; unmatched junction nucleotides: 9. Germline V gives CDR1 LGHDT, CDR2 YNNKEL (reference sequence). The CDR3 runs 17 residues. CDR3: CASSHRRLAGGGDTQYF. The CDR3 coding sequence is TGTGCCAGCAGCCATAGAAGACTAGCGGGGGGTGGTGATACGCAGTATTTT.

This clone was detected once. The V gene is TRBV5-1, the J gene TRBJ1-2; D remains ambiguous. This CDR3 comprises 14 residues. Germline V CDR1 and CDR2: SGHRS, YFSETQ. The V gene lost 0 bases and the J gene lost 0 bases, with 6 bases spanning the gap. CDR3 sequence (DNA): TGCGCCAGCAGCTTGGTGGCAGCTAACTATGGCTACACCTTC. Translating gives CASSLVAANYGYTF.

The chain combines TRBV6-5 with TRBJ2-7, with a possible D match to TRBD1 (7 bases). The germline gives CDR1 MNHEY, CDR2 SVGAGI. V shed 4 bases and J shed 0 bases, with 13 bases lying between them. The CDR3 has 15 residues. The CDR3 bases are TGTGCCAGCAGTTCGACAGGGAGGAGCTCCTACGAGCAGTACTTC. It is translated as CASSSTGRSSYEQYF.

This chain links TRBV10-1 with TRBJ2-2, with TRBD2 as a possible D gene (5 bases). V lost 3 bases to trimming and J lost 5 bases, with 16 bases between them. Per germline, CDR1 WNHNN and CDR2 SYGVQD (reference sequence). CDR3 length: 16 residues. CDR3 sequence: CASSDSSLLKTGELFF. The CDR3, as DNA: TGCGCCAGCAGTGATTCTAGCTTATTGAAAACCGGGGAGCTGTTTTTT.

The chain carries TRBV9 and TRBJ1-3, with TRBD1 as a possible D gene (6 bases). Germline loops: CDR1 SGDLS, CDR2 YYNGEE. V lost 5 bases, J lost 1 base, and 10 bases lay in between. The CDR3 runs to 14 residues. CDR3 coding DNA: TGTGCCAGCAGTGTACAGGGATCTGGAAACACCATATATTTT. Translation gives CASSVQGSGNTIYF.

The rearrangement joins TRBV5-1 to TRBJ1-4, with D unclear. There are 13 residues in the CDR3. CDR1 is SGHRS, CDR2 YFSETQ, per germline. V was clipped by 0 bases and J by 5 bases, with 5 bases between them. CDR3 DNA sequence: TGCGCCAGCAGCTTGGGGCTCAATGAAAAACTGTTTTTT. Its translation: CASSLGLNEKLFF.

This chain links TRBV11-2 with TRBJ1-4; no clear D gene. The germline gives CDR1 SGHAT, CDR2 FQNNGV. The V end was cut by 7 bases, the J end by 8 bases, with 11 bases between. The CDR3 has 12 residues. This CDR3 reads CASTPGTEKLFF. The DNA of the CDR3 is TGTGCCAGCACCCCAGGAACCGAAAAACTGTTTTTT.

The chain couples TRBV19 to TRBJ1-1, with D perhaps TRBD1 (5 bases). Trimming cost V 9 bases and J 1 base, with 15 bases left between them. This CDR3 has 14 residues. Germline V lookup: CDR1 LNHDA, CDR2 SQIVND (reference sequence). This CDR3 reads CASSPSDRNTEAFF. DNA for the CDR3: TGTGCCAGCTCCCCTAGCGACAGGAACACTGAAGCTTTCTTT.

This rearrangement joins TRBV20-1 to TRBJ1-6; weak D call: TRBD1 (5 bases). The V end was cut by 3 bases, the J end by 10 bases, with 19 bases between. Germline values: CDR1 DFQATT, CDR2 SNEGSKA (reference sequence). This CDR3 is 15 amino acids long. CDR3 region: CSASSQGRDGSPLHF. The CDR3 nucleotides read TGCAGTGCTAGTTCCCAGGGACGGGATGGCTCACCCCTCCACTTT.